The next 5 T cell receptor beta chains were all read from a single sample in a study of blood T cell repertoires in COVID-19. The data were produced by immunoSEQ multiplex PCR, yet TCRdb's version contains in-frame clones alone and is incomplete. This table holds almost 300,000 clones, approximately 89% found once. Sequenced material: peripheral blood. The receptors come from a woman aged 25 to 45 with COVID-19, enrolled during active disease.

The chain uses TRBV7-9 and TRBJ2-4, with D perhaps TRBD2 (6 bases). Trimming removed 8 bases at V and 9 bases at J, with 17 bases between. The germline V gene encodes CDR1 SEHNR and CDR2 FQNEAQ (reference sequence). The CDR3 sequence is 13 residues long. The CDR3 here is CASGRGGRGIQYF. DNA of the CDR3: TGTGCCAGCGGCCGGGGCGGGCGGGGCATTCAGTACTTC.

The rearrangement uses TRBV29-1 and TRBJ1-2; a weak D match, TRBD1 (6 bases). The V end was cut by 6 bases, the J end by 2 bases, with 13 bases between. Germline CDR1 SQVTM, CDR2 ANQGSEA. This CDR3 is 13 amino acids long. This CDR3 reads CSVGDTTNYGYTF. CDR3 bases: TGCAGCGTGGGGGACACAACGAACTATGGCTACACCTTC.

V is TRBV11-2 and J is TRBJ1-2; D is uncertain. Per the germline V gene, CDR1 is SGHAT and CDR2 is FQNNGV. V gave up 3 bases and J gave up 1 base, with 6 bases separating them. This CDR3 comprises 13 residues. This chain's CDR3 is CASSFNSNYGYTF. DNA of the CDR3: TGTGCCAGCAGCTTTAACAGTAACTATGGCTACACCTTC.

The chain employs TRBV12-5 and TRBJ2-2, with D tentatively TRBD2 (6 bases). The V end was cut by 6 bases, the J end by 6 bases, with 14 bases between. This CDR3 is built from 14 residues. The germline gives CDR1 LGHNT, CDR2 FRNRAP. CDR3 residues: CASGLTSFPGELFF. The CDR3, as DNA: TGTGCTAGTGGATTGACTAGTTTCCCCGGGGAGCTGTTTTTT.

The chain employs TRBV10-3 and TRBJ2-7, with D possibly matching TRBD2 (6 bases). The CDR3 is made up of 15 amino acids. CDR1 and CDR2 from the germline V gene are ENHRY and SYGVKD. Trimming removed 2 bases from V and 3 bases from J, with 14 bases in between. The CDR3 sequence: CAISELTSMGYEQYF. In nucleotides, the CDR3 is TGTGCCATCAGTGAGCTCACTAGCATGGGCTACGAGCAGTACTTC.